This is a list of T cell receptor beta chains from one sample in a study of cytomegalovirus exposure and HLA in healthy donors. TCRdb keeps only in-frame clones here, not all; method: immunoSEQ multiplex PCR. The sample's table shows 140,000 to 150,000 clones. The sequencing input was PBMCs. Receptor source: a male donor in good health and CMV-seronegative. The CDR3 runs from the conserved cysteine through the conserved F or W. A D gene is named only where the DNA matches it firmly.

DNA: TGTGCCAGCAGTTCACTAGCGGGTTTTTTCAATGAGCAGTTCTTC
CDR3: CASSSLAGFFNEQFF
D: TRBD2
J: TRBJ2-1
V: TRBV6-5

DNA: TGCGCCAGTAGTGATAGCGGTGCTGCGGTGGTGGCAGAGCAGTACTTC
CDR3: CASSDSGAAVVAEQYF
D: NA
J: TRBJ2-7
V: TRBV5-1

DNA: TGTGCCAGCAGCCCCCCAGTCGTAGCCAAAAACATTCAGTACTTC
CDR3: CASSPPVVAKNIQYF
D: NA
J: TRBJ2-4
V: TRBV28

DNA: TGTGCCAGCAGTGAATTGAACCCGGGCACTGAAGCTTTCTTT
CDR3: CASSELNPGTEAFF
D: NA
J: TRBJ1-1
V: TRBV6-1

DNA: TGTGCCAGCAGTTACGCGGGAGAGGTCTACAATGAGCAGTTCTTC
CDR3: CASSYAGEVYNEQFF
D: TRBD2
J: TRBJ2-1
V: TRBV6-5

DNA: TGTGCCAGCAGTGGGGACAGGGGGCGAGAGCAGTTCTTC
CDR3: CASSGDRGREQFF
D: TRBD1
J: TRBJ2-1
V: TRBV2

DNA: TGTGCCAGCTCGCCTGTGGCCGCGACAGGGCAAGAGACCCAGTACTTC
CDR3: CASSPVAATGQETQYF
D: TRBD1
J: TRBJ2-5
V: TRBV18

DNA: TGTGCCAGCAGCCCCCGATCCGCGGCCTATCAGCCCCAGCATTTT
CDR3: CASSPRSAAYQPQHF
D: NA
J: TRBJ1-5
V: TRBV27

DNA: TGTGCCATCAGTGACTCTCCCGGGACAGGTGGAAGCTATGGCTACACCTTC
CDR3: CAISDSPGTGGSYGYTF
D: TRBD1
J: TRBJ1-2
V: TRBV10-3

DNA: TGTGCCAGCAGCTCCAACTACGAGCAGTACTTC
CDR3: CASSSNYEQYF
D: NA
J: TRBJ2-7
V: TRBV7-9

DNA: TGCGCCAGCGGTCCGGGAGGCGCCTCATTAAATGAGCAGTTCTTC
CDR3: CASGPGGASLNEQFF
D: TRBD2
J: TRBJ2-1
V: TRBV10-1

DNA: TGTGCCAGCTCACCACCCTCAGGAATTGGCCAAGGGGGTAGATCCTATGGCTACACCTTC
CDR3: CASSPPSGIGQGGRSYGYTF
D: NA
J: TRBJ1-2
V: TRBV18

DNA: TGCAGCGTTGAAGATCACGGGAATCGAGCCAAAAACATTCAGTACTTC
CDR3: CSVEDHGNRAKNIQYF
D: NA
J: TRBJ2-4
V: TRBV29-1

DNA: TGCGCCAGCAGCCAAGGTACTGCTTTCAATCAGCCCCAGCATTTT
CDR3: CASSQGTAFNQPQHF
D: NA
J: TRBJ1-5
V: TRBV4-3

DNA: TGTGCCTGGAGTGTTAATAGCGGCCCCTACGAGCAGTACTTC
CDR3: CAWSVNSGPYEQYF
D: NA
J: TRBJ2-7
V: TRBV30

DNA: TGTGCCAGCAGGCTAGCGGGAGGGTCAGATACGCAGTATTTT
CDR3: CASRLAGGSDTQYF
D: TRBD2
J: TRBJ2-3
V: TRBV6-6

DNA: TGTGCCAGCAGTTTAATACAGAAGGGGCGGCAGACCCAGTACTTC
CDR3: CASSLIQKGRQTQYF
D: NA
J: TRBJ2-5
V: TRBV27

DNA: TGTGCCAGCAGTGAAACCCGTCCTCCGGGCGAGCAGTACTTC
CDR3: CASSETRPPGEQYF
D: NA
J: TRBJ2-7
V: TRBV6-1

DNA: TGCGCCAGCAGCCCCCCAGGGAACACCGGGGAGCTGTTTTTT
CDR3: CASSPPGNTGELFF
D: NA
J: TRBJ2-2
V: TRBV5-1

DNA: TGTGCCAGCAGCTCTCTTCGCGTTTACGAGCAGTACTTC
CDR3: CASSSLRVYEQYF
D: NA
J: TRBJ2-7
V: TRBV7-8

DNA: TGTGCCAGCAGTTTCGAGGGCCAGGCCCATAAAAACATTCAGTACTTC
CDR3: CASSFEGQAHKNIQYF
D: NA
J: TRBJ2-4
V: TRBV28

DNA: TGTGCCAGCAGCTTTGGGGGGACGACTGAAGCTTTCTTT
CDR3: CASSFGGTTEAFF
D: NA
J: TRBJ1-1
V: TRBV7-9

DNA: TGTGCCAGCAGCGTAGGAGGGGGGGCCAATGAGCAGTTCTTC
CDR3: CASSVGGGANEQFF
D: NA
J: TRBJ2-1
V: TRBV9

DNA: TGTGCCAGCAGTTCGTGGGACGGACTATTTAACTATGGCTACACCTTC
CDR3: CASSSWDGLFNYGYTF
D: NA
J: TRBJ1-2
V: TRBV6-5

DNA: TGTGCCAGCAGCTTGGCCGAGCGGGGGTTACCTGGACAAGAGACCCAGTACTTC
CDR3: CASSLAERGLPGQETQYF
D: TRBD2
J: TRBJ2-5
V: TRBV5-6